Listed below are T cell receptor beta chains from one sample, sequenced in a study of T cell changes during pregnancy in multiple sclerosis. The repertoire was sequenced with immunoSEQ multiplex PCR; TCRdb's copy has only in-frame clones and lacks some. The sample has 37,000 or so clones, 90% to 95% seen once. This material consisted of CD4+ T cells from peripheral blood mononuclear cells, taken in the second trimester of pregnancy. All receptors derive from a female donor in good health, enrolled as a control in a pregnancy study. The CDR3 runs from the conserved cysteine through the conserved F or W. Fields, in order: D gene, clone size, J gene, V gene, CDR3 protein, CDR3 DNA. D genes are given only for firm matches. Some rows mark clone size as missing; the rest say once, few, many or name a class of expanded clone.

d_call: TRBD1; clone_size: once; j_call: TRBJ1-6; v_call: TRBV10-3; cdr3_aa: CAIAGGHNNSPLHF; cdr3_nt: TGTGCCATCGCAGGGGGCCATAATAATTCACCCCTCCACTTT
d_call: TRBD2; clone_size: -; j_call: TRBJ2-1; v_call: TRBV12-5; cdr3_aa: CASGFLAGGYNEQFF; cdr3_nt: TGTGCTAGTGGGTTCCTAGCGGGGGGCTACAATGAGCAGTTCTTC
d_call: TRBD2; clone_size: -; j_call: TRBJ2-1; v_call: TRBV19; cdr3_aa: CASTRRGGQPSYNEQFF; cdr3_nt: TGTGCCAGTACCCGACGGGGGGGCCAACCCTCCTACAATGAGCAGTTCTTC
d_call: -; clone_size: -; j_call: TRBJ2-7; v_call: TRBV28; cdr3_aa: CASRGGGLGFYEQYF; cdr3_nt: TGTGCCAGCAGGGGAGGCGGACTGGGGTTCTACGAGCAGTACTTC
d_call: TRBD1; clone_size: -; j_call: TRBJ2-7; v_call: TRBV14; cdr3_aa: CASSHQTTGFKPYEQYF; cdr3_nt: TGTGCCAGCAGCCACCAGACGACAGGGTTTAAACCCTACGAGCAGTACTTC
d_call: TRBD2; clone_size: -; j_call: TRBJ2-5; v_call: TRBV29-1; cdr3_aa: CSVAGGTQYF; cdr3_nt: TGCAGCGTTGCGGGGGGGACCCAGTACTTC
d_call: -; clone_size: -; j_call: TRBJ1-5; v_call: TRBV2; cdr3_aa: CASSEAQGGAQPQHF; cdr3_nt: TGTGCCAGCAGTGAAGCGCAGGGAGGGGCTCAGCCCCAGCATTTT
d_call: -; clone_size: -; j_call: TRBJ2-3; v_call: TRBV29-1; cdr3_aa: CSVGAEGFLAADTQYF; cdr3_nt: TGCAGCGTTGGAGCCGAAGGCTTCTTAGCGGCAGATACGCAGTATTTT
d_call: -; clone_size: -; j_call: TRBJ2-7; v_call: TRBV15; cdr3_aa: CATSRGAGIGFAEQYF; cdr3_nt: TGTGCCACCAGCAGAGGGGCAGGGATTGGGTTTGCCGAGCAGTACTTC
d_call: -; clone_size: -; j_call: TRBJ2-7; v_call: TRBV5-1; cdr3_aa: CASSLTGDYEQYF; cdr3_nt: TGCGCCAGCAGCTTGACGGGAGACTACGAGCAGTACTTC
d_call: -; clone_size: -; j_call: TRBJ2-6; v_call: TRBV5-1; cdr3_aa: CASMAGVNSGANVLTF; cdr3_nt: TGCGCCAGCATGGCAGGGGTCAACTCTGGGGCCAACGTCCTGACTTTC
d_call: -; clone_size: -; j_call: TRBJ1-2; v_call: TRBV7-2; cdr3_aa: CASSSRRGENYGYTF; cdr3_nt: TGTGCCAGCAGCTCAAGGAGGGGTGAAAACTATGGCTACACCTTC
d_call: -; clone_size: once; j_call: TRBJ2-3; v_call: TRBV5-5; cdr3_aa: CASTSWGGADTQYF; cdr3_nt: TGTGCCAGCACCTCGTGGGGGGGCGCAGATACGCAGTATTTT
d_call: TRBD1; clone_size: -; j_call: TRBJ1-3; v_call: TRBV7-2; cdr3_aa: CASRRQGDGNTIYF; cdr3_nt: TGTGCCAGCAGAAGACAGGGTGATGGAAACACCATATATTTT
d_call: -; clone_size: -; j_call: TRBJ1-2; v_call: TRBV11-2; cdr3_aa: CASSLDREGEGYTF; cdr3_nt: TGTGCCAGCAGCTTAGATAGGGAGGGGGAAGGCTACACCTTC
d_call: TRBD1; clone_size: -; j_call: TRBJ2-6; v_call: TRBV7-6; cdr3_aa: CASSLPGQGSGANVLTF; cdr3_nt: TGTGCCAGCAGCCTCCCGGGACAGGGTTCTGGGGCCAACGTCCTGACTTTC
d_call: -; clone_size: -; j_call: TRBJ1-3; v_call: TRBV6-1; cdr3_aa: CASSPRQGSRNTIYF; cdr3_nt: TGTGCCAGCAGCCCTAGGCAGGGATCTCGAAACACCATATATTTT
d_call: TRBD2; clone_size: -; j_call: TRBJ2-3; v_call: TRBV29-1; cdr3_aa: CSVGGRGRLAGAVTTDTQYF; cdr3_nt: TGCAGCGTTGGGGGACGGGGGAGACTAGCGGGAGCCGTTACCACAGATACGCAGTATTTT
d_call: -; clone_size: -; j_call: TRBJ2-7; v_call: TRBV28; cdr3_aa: CASRALAEQYF; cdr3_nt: TGTGCCAGCAGGGCCCTAGCGGAGCAGTACTTC
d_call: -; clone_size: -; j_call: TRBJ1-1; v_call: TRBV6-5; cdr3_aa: CASNTVGARAEAFF; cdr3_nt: TGTGCCAGCAATACGGTGGGGGCAAGGGCTGAAGCTTTCTTT
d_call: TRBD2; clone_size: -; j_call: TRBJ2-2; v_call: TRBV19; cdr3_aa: CASSAGGPIGELFF; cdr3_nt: TGTGCCAGTTCAGCGGGGGGACCGATCGGGGAGCTGTTTTTT
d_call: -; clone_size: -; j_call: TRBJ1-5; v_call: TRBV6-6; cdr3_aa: CASTGQFSVQPQHF; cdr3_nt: TGTGCCAGCACCGGACAGTTTTCGGTGCAGCCCCAGCATTTT
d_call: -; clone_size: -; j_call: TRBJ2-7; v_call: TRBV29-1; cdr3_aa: CSVGASAEQYF; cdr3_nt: TGCAGCGTTGGGGCCTCGGCCGAGCAGTACTTC
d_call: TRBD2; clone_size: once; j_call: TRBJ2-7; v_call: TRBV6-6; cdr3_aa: CASSYSVAGSYEQYF; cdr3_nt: TGTGCCAGCAGTTACTCGGTAGCGGGATCCTACGAGCAGTACTTC
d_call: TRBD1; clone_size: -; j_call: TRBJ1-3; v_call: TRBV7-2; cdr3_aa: CASSVGQGAFGNTIYF; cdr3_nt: TGTGCCAGCAGCGTAGGACAGGGGGCGTTCGGAAACACCATATATTTT
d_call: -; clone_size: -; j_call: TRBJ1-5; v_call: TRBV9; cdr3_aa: CASSGRDIRKPQHF; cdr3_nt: TGTGCCAGCAGCGGCCGGGACATCCGAAAGCCCCAGCATTTT